Listed below are T cell receptor beta chains from one sample, sequenced in a study of vaccination and CD4 T cells after COVID-19. TCRdb analysed the PCR reads with MiXCR anew, one entry per CDR3 protein. The profile shows around 19,000 distinct CDR3 sequences, 43% of them singletons. Their recognized antigens are unknown. Sequenced material: CD4+ T cells from blood, cultured in vitro, taken after SARS-CoV-2 vaccination. These receptors originate from a human donor who had recovered from COVID-19. CDR3s include the opening cysteine and the closing phenylalanine or tryptophan.

j_call v_call cdr3_aa
TRBJ2-7 TRBV11-2 CASSLNRDYEQYF
TRBJ2-1 TRBV6-5 CASSYPDRQQVNEQFF
TRBJ1-2 TRBV28 CASSGPGSGGYTF
TRBJ2-5 TRBV5-1 CASGTGEETQYF
TRBJ1-3 TRBV11-2 CASSSRDRGSGNTIYF
TRBJ2-3 TRBV15 CATRSSSTDTQYF
TRBJ2-5 TRBV20-1 CSARPRDRIMETQYF
TRBJ2-7 TRBV20-1 CSASELAGYSYEQYF
TRBJ1-1 TRBV7-2 CASSSQGENTEAFF
TRBJ1-2 TRBV11-2 CASSLGRGYGYTF
TRBJ1-2 TRBV6-2/TRBV6-3 CASSYSGRNYGYTF
TRBJ2-7 TRBV20-1 CSAELAGVGQQYF
TRBJ2-3 TRBV9 CASSVLAASTDTQYF
TRBJ1-1 TRBV6-5 CASSYQRSTGEAFF
TRBJ1-3 TRBV6-1 CASSDGQGITIYF
TRBJ1-5 TRBV10-3 CAISEGSGQSNQPQHF
TRBJ2-3 TRBV21-1 CASSKERQASTDTQYF
TRBJ1-5 TRBV28 CASSLSRGGQPQHF
TRBJ1-2 TRBV20-1 CSARGDGGNYGYTF
TRBJ2-7 TRBV6-1 CASSEGQGVYEQYF
TRBJ2-2 TRBV7-6 CASSLVREGSGELFF
TRBJ2-7 TRBV7-2 CASSLRGTSGGLSYEQYF